These T cell receptor beta chains were read from a single sample in a study of shared clonotypes between healthy human individuals. The assay was immunoSEQ multiplex PCR, and TCRdb's table has in-frame clones only and misses some. The sample includes 2.3 million or so clones, roughly 93% of them seen just once. Sequencing was done on a sample of naive CD4+ T cells from PBMCs. Receptor source: a man aged 18 to 30 in good health. Some clones in this sample may be carry-over from other donors' samples. CDR3s include the opening cysteine and the closing phenylalanine or tryptophan. Each record gives: J gene, V gene, D gene, clone size, CDR3 protein, CDR3 DNA. A D gene is named only where the DNA matches it firmly. Rows may omit the clone size; those that give it use once, few, many or a size class.

>TRBJ1-2|TRBV5-1|TRBD1|-
CASSLEQGRSYGYTF
TGCGCCAGCAGCTTGGAACAGGGGCGTAGCTATGGCTACACCTTC
>TRBJ2-7|TRBV11-2|TRBD2|-
CASSYPGSGSGQSYEQYF
TGTGCCAGCAGCTACCCGGGTAGCGGGAGTGGGCAATCCTACGAGCAGTACTTC
>TRBJ2-7|TRBV29-1|TRBD2|-
CSVGGLAGTSEQYF
TGCAGCGTTGGGGGCCTAGCGGGGACTTCCGAGCAGTACTTC
>TRBJ2-7|TRBV27|-|-
CASFDRLQYF
TGTGCCAGCTTCGACCGGTTACAGTACTTC
>TRBJ2-5|TRBV2|TRBD2|-
CASSQGLAEETQYF
TGTGCCAGCAGTCAGGGACTAGCGGAAGAGACCCAGTACTTC
>TRBJ1-5|TRBV30|TRBD1|few
CAWSVEGQGFQPQHF
TGTGCCTGGAGTGTAGAAGGACAGGGTTTTCAGCCCCAGCATTTT
>TRBJ2-3|TRBV30|TRBD2|-
CAWILAGALSSTDTQYF
TGTGCCTGGATTCTAGCGGGAGCGCTTTCTAGCACAGATACGCAGTATTTT
>TRBJ2-1|TRBV5-1|-|-
CASSRGTQDYNEQFF
TGCGCCAGCAGCCGCGGGACACAAGATTACAATGAGCAGTTCTTC
>TRBJ2-3|TRBV29-1|-|-
CSVLTPGHTTLTDTQYF
TGCAGCGTCCTCACTCCGGGACACACAACCCTCACAGATACGCAGTATTTT
>TRBJ2-1|TRBV7-6|-|-
CASTPYGQGLGNEQFF
TGTGCCAGCACCCCGTACGGGCAGGGCCTGGGAAATGAGCAGTTCTTC
>TRBJ2-1|TRBV18|TRBD2|-
CASSLLAGGYNEQFF
TGTGCCAGCTCACTGCTAGCGGGAGGATACAATGAGCAGTTCTTC
>TRBJ1-1|TRBV7-3|TRBD1|once
CASSLNGQGGDTEAFF
TGTGCCAGCAGCTTAAATGGACAGGGGGGCGACACTGAAGCTTTCTTT
>TRBJ1-2|TRBV7-3|-|-
CASSLHPELTPGYTF
TGTGCCAGCAGCTTACATCCGGAACTTACACCGGGATACACCTTC
>TRBJ2-1|TRBV28|-|-
CASSTGGESYNEQFF
TGTGCCAGCAGTACAGGCGGGGAATCCTACAATGAGCAGTTCTTC
>TRBJ1-5|TRBV19|TRBD1|-
CASSPDQDRGDSNQPQHF
TGTGCCAGTAGCCCCGATCAAGACAGGGGCGATAGCAATCAGCCCCAGCATTTT
>TRBJ2-1|TRBV4-3|-|-
CASSQVGGQYNEQFF
TGCGCCAGCAGCCAAGTTGGTGGACAGTACAATGAGCAGTTCTTC
>TRBJ1-1|TRBV6-5|-|-
CATRNTGIGTEAFF
TGTGCCACCCGGAACACAGGGATTGGCACTGAAGCTTTCTTT
>TRBJ1-3|TRBV5-1|-|-
CASSLQADSGNTIYF
TGCGCCAGCAGCTTACAGGCTGACTCTGGAAACACCATATATTTT
>TRBJ2-2|TRBV11-3|TRBD2|-
CASSLAGGITGELFF
TGTGCCAGCAGCCTAGCGGGAGGTATCACCGGGGAGCTGTTTTTT
>TRBJ2-1|TRBV7-9|-|-
CASSNGLAYNEQFF
TGTGCCAGCAGCAACGGGCTTGCCTACAATGAGCAGTTCTTC
>TRBJ2-7|TRBV20-1|-|-
CSARPPYEQYF
TGCAGTGCTAGACCCCCCTACGAGCAGTACTTC
>TRBJ2-3|TRBV4-3|TRBD2|-
CASSQVAGGVTDTQYF
TGCGCCAGCAGCCAGGTAGCGGGAGGCGTCACAGATACGCAGTATTTT
>TRBJ2-2|TRBV5-4|-|-
CASSLERESKDTGELFF
TGTGCCAGCAGCTTGGAAAGGGAGAGTAAGGACACCGGGGAGCTGTTTTTT
>TRBJ1-4|TRBV7-2|-|-
CASSLEGRSNEKLFF
TGTGCCAGCAGCTTAGAGGGACGGAGTAATGAAAAACTGTTTTTT
>TRBJ2-1|TRBV19|TRBD1|-
CASSPGQGYNEQFF
TGTGCCAGTAGTCCCGGACAGGGCTACAATGAGCAGTTCTTC
>TRBJ2-1|TRBV5-1|-|-
CASSLSLAGYNEQFF
TGCGCCAGCAGCTTGTCCCTAGCCGGTTACAATGAGCAGTTCTTC
>TRBJ2-7|TRBV4-1|-|-
CASSQDNGEQYF
TGCGCCAGCAGCCAAGACAACGGCGAGCAGTACTTC
>TRBJ2-3|TRBV5-4|-|-
CASSSDSFTDTQYF
TGTGCCAGCAGCTCGGACAGCTTCACAGATACGCAGTATTTT
>TRBJ2-3|TRBV28|-|-
CAAASTDTQYF
TGTGCGGCAGCCAGCACAGATACGCAGTATTTT
>TRBJ2-7|TRBV7-3|-|-
CASSLDSGMVYEQYF
TGTGCCAGCAGCTTGGACAGCGGGATGGTCTACGAGCAGTACTTC
>TRBJ2-1|TRBV6-5|TRBD2|-
CASVKAGEYNEQFF
TGTGCCAGCGTTAAAGCGGGAGAGTACAATGAGCAGTTCTTC
>TRBJ2-4|TRBV19|-|-
CASSIGRGLAKNIQYF
TGTGCCAGTAGTATAGGTAGGGGCTTAGCCAAAAACATTCAGTACTTC
>TRBJ2-1|TRBV19|-|once
CASSYPANEQFF
TGTGCCAGTAGTTACCCGGCAAATGAGCAGTTCTTC
>TRBJ1-1|TRBV6-1|-|-
CASSELRSLNTEAFF
TGTGCCAGCAGTGAATTGCGAAGCCTGAACACTGAAGCTTTCTTT
>TRBJ1-1|TRBV18|-|-
CASSPNRDTEAFF
TGTGCCAGCTCACCAAACAGGGACACTGAAGCTTTCTTT
>TRBJ2-1|TRBV4-2|-|-
CASSQVTGTYNEQFF
TGTGCCAGCAGCCAAGTCACAGGGACTTACAATGAGCAGTTCTTC
>TRBJ1-1|TRBV19|-|once
CASSTYRSLGGEAFF
TGTGCCAGTAGTACCTACAGGAGCCTTGGTGGTGAAGCTTTCTTT
>TRBJ2-1|TRBV7-9|-|once
CASSRDRDFRGNEQFF
TGTGCCAGCAGCCGCGACAGGGACTTTCGTGGCAATGAGCAGTTCTTC
>TRBJ2-2|TRBV28|TRBD1|-
CASRSGQGTGELFF
TGTGCCAGCAGGTCGGGACAGGGTACCGGGGAGCTGTTTTTT
>TRBJ2-3|TRBV10-1|TRBD2|-
CASSPGTSGPTDTQYF
TGCGCCAGCAGTCCCGGGACTAGCGGGCCCACAGATACGCAGTATTTT
>TRBJ2-1|TRBV4-3|-|-
CASTRTLPTAGPEQFF
TGCGCCAGCACCCGAACCCTTCCGACGGCGGGGCCGGAGCAGTTCTTC
>TRBJ2-1|TRBV4-3|-|-
CASSQGVADNYNEQFF
TGCGCCAGCAGCCAAGGCGTTGCGGACAACTACAATGAGCAGTTCTTC
>TRBJ1-2|TRBV19|-|-
CASSPLDKGNNYGYTF
TGTGCCAGTAGCCCCCTCGACAAGGGGAATAACTATGGCTACACCTTC
>TRBJ1-2|TRBV28|TRBD1|-
CASRIGTGYGYTF
TGTGCCAGCAGAATAGGGACAGGCTATGGCTACACCTTC
>TRBJ1-2|TRBV6-5|TRBD1|-
CASSKSGTGGSGYTF
TGTGCCAGCAGTAAATCCGGGACAGGGGGTAGTGGCTACACCTTC
>TRBJ2-3|TRBV7-2|-|-
CASSLAASSTDTQYF
TGTGCCAGCAGCTTAGCGGCCTCGAGCACAGATACGCAGTATTTT
>TRBJ2-4|TRBV6-1|TRBD1|-
CASSESTTGVAKNIQYF
TGTGCCAGCAGTGAATCTACGACAGGGGTTGCCAAAAACATTCAGTACTTC
>TRBJ2-7|TRBV4-1|-|-
CASSQAPRTGYEQYF
TGCGCCAGCAGCCAAGCTCCCCGGACTGGCTACGAGCAGTACTTC
>TRBJ2-5|TRBV23-1|-|-
CASSPVSGLHQETQYF
TGCGCCAGCAGTCCGGTATCAGGATTACACCAAGAGACCCAGTACTTC